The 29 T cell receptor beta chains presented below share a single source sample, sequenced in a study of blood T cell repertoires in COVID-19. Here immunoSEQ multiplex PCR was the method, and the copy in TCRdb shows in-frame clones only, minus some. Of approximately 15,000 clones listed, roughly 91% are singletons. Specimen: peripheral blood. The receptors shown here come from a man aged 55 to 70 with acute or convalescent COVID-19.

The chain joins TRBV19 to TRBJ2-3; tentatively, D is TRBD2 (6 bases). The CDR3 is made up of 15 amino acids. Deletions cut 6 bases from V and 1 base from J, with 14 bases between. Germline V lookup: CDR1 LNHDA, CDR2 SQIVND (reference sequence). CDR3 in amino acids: CASSPLVAGTDTQYF. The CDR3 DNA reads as TGTGCCAGTAGCCCCCTCGTAGCGGGCACAGATACGCAGTATTTT.

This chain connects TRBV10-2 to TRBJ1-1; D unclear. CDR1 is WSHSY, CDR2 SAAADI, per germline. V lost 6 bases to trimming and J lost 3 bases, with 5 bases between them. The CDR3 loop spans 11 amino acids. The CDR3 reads CASSSDTEAFF. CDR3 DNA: TGCGCCAGCAGCAGCGACACTGAAGCTTTCTTT.

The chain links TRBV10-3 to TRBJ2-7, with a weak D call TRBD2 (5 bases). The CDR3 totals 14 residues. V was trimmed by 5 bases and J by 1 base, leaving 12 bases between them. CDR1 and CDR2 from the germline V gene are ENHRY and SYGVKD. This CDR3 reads CAISREGTSYEQYF. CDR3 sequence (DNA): TGTGCCATCAGTCGCGAGGGTACTTCCTACGAGCAGTACTTC.

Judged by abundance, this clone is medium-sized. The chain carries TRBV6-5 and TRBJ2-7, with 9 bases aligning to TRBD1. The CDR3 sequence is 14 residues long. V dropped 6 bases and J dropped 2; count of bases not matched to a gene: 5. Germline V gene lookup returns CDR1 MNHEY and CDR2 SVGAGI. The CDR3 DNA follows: TGTGCCAGCAGGAAGGGGACAGGGCCCTACGAGCAGTACTTC. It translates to CASRKGTGPYEQYF.

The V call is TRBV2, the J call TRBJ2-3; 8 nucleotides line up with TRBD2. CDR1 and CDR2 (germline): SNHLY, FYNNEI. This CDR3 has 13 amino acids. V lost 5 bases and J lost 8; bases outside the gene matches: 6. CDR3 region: CASSPTSVGTQYF. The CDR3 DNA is TGTGCCAGCAGTCCGACTAGCGTAGGTACGCAGTATTTT.

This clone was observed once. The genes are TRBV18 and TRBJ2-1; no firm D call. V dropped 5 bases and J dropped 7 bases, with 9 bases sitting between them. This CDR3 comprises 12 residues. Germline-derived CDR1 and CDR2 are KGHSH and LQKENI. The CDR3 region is CASSSSRNEQFF. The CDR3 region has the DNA TGTGCCAGCTCATCATCGAGGAATGAGCAGTTCTTC.

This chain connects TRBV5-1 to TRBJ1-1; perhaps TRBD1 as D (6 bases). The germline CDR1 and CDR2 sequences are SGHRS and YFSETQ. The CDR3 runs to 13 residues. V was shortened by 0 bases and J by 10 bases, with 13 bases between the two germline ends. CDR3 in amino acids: CASSLEGGLGAFF. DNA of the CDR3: TGCGCCAGCAGCTTGGAGGGGGGGCTAGGAGCTTTCTTT.

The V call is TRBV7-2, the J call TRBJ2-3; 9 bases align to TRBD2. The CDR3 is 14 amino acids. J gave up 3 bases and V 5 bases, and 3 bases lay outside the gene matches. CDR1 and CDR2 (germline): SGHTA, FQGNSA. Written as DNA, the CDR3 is TGTGCCAGCAGCGCTAGCGGGGTAACAGATACGCAGTATTTT. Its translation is CASSASGVTDTQYF.

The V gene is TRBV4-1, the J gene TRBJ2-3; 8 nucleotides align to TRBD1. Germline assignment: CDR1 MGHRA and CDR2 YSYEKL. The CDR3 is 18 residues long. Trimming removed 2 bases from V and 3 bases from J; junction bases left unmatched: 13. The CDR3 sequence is CASSQFRGRSGVTDTQYF. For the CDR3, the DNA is TGCGCCAGCAGCCAATTCAGGGGGCGCAGTGGGGTGACAGATACGCAGTATTTT.

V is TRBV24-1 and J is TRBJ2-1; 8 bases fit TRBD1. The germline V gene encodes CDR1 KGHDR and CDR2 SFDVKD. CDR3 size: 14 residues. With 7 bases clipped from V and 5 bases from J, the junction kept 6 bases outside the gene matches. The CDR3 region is CATSDSTGDNEQFF. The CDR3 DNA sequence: TGTGCCACCAGCGACTCGACAGGGGACAATGAGCAGTTCTTC.

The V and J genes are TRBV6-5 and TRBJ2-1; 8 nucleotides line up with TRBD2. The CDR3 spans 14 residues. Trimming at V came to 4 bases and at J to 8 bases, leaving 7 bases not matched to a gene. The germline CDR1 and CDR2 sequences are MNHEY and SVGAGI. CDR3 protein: CASSSGTRSHEQFF. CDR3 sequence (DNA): TGTGCCAGCAGTTCCGGGACTAGGTCTCATGAGCAGTTCTTC.

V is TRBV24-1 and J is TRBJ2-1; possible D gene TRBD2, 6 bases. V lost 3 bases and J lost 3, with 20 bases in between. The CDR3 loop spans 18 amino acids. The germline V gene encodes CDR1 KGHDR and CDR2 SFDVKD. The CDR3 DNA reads TGTGCCACCAGTGATACGGGACTCACCCCAGAAGACTACAATGAGCAGTTCTTC. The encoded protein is CATSDTGLTPEDYNEQFF.

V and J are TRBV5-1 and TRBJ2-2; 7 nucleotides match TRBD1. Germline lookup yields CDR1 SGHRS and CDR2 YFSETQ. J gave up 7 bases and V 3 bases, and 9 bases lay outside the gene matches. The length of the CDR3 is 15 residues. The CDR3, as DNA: TGCGCCAGCAGCTCTGCCGACAGGGTCGGCGGGGAGCTGTTTTTT. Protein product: CASSSADRVGGELFF.

The CDR3, as DNA: TGCGCCAGCAGCCCGGCAGGGGGCTACGAGCAGTACTTC. Protein: CASSPAGGYEQYF. The chain recombines TRBV5-1 with TRBJ2-7; TRBD1 aligns across 7 bases. This CDR3 has 13 residues. In germline, CDR1 is SGHRS, CDR2 YFSETQ. Trimming took 4 bases from V and 3 from J; bases not matched to a gene: 4.

CDR3: CAGATGTKTQYF. In DNA, the CDR3 is TGTGCCGGGGCGACAGGGACAAAGACCCAGTACTTC. J is TRBJ2-5 and V is TRBV2; TRBD1 agrees at 7 bases. This CDR3 is built from 12 residues. The trim removed 11 bases at V and 6 bases at J, leaving 9 bases unmatched. Germline CDR1 and CDR2: SNHLY and FYNNEI.

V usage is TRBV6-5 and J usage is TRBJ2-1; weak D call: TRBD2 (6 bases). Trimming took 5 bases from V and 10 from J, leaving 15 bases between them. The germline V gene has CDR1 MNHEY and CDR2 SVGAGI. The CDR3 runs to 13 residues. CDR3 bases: TGTGCCAGCAGTAACGCGGGGAGTGGGGAGCAGTTCTTC. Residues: CASSNAGSGEQFF.

The CDR3 DNA sequence: TGTGCCAGCAGCTTGGTTCCGGGAGAAGCCGCCGGGGAGCTGTTTTTT. Residues: CASSLVPGEAAGELFF. The V gene is TRBV5-4, the J gene TRBJ2-2; possible D gene TRBD2, 6 bases. V lost 0 bases to trimming and J lost 6 bases, with 15 bases between them. The germline V gene has CDR1 SGHNT and CDR2 YYREEE (reference sequence). The CDR3 consists of 16 residues.

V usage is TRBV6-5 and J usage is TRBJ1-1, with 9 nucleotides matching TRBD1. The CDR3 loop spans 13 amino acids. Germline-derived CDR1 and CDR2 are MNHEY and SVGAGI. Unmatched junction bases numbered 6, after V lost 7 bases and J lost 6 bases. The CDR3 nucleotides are TGTGCCAGCAATAAACAGGGGGCCGCTGAAGCTTTCTTT. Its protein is CASNKQGAAEAFF.

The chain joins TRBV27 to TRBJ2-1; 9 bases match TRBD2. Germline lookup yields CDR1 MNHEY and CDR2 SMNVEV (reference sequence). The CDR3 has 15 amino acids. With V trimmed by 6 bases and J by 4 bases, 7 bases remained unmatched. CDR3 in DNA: TGTGCCAGCAGCCTACTAGCGGGCAGATACAATGAGCAGTTCTTC. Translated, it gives CASSLLAGRYNEQFF.

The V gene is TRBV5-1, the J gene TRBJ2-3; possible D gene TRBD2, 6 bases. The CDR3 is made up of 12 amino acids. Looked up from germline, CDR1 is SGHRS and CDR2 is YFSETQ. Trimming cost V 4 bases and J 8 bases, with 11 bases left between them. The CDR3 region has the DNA TGCGCCAGCAGCGATACTAGCACTACGCAGTATTTT. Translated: CASSDTSTTQYF.

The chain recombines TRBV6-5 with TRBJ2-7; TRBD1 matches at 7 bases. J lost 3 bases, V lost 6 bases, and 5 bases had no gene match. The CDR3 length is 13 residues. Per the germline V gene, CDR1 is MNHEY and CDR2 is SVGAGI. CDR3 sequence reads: CASSRDSNYEQYF. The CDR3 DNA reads TGTGCCAGCAGCAGGGACAGTAACTACGAGCAGTACTTC.

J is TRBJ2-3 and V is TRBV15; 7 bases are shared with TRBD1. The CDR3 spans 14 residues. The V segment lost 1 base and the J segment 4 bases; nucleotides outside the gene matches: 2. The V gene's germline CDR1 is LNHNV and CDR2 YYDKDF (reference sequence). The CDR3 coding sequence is TGTGCCACCAGCAGAGGGGACAGAGCAGATACGCAGTATTTT. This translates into CATSRGDRADTQYF. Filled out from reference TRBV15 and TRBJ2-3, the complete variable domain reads DAMVIQNPRYQVTQFGKPVTLSCSQTLNHNVMYWYQQKSSQAPKLLFHYYDKDFNNEADTPDNFQSRRPNTSFCFLDIRSPGLGDTAMYLCATSRGDRADTQYFGPGTRLTVL.

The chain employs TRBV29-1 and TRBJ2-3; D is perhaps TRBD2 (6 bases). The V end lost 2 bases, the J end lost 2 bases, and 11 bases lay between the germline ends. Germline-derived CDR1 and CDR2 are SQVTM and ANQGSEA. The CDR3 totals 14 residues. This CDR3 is CSVEYGGTTDTQYF. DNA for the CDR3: TGCAGCGTTGAATACGGGGGAACCACAGATACGCAGTATTTT.

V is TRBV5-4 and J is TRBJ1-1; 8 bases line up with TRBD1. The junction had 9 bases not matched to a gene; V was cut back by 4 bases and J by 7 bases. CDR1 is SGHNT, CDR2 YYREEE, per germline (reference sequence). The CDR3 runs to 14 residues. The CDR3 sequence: CASSLTGVWGEAFF. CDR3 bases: TGTGCCAGCAGCCTGACAGGGGTTTGGGGTGAAGCTTTCTTT.

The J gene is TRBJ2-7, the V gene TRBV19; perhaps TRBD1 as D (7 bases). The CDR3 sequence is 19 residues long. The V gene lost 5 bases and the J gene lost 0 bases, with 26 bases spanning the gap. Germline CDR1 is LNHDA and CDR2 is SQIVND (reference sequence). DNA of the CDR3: TGTGCCAGTAGTCGGCGGGGACAGTCGGTGGCAGGAAGCTCCTACGAGCAGTACTTC. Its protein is CASSRRGQSVAGSSYEQYF.

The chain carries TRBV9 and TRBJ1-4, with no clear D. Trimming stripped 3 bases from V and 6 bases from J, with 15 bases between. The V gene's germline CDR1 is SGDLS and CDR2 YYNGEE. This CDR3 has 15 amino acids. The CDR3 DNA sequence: TGTGCCAGCAGCGCCCAGGCTGGGTGGGATGAAAAACTGTTTTTT. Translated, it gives CASSAQAGWDEKLFF.

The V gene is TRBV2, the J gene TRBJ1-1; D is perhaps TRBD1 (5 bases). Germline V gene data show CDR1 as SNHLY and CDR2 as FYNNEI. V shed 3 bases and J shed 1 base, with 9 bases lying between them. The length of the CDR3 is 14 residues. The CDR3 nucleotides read TGTGCCAGCAGTGAGGGGCAGACGAACACTGAAGCTTTCTTT. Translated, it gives CASSEGQTNTEAFF.

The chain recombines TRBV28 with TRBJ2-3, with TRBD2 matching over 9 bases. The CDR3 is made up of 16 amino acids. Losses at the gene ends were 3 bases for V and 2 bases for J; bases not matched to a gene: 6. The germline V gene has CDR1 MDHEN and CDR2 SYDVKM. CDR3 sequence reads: CASSLTAGGVTDTQYF. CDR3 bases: TGTGCCAGCAGTTTGACAGCGGGAGGAGTCACAGATACGCAGTATTTT.

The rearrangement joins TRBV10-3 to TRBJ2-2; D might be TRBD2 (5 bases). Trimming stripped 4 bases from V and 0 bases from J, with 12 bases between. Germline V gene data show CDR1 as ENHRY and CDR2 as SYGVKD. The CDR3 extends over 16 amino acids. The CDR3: CAISGSSITNTGELFF. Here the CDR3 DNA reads TGTGCCATCAGTGGCTCTAGCATTACGAACACCGGGGAGCTGTTTTTT.